This T cell receptor beta chain comes out of a study of identical twins. Per germline, CDR1 SGDLS and CDR2 YYNGEE. The V gene end was trimmed by 4 bases and the J gene end by 3 bases; junction bases not matched to a gene: 11. CDR3 length equals 16 residues. cDNA molecules carried unique molecular identifiers, and template switching added a universal primer site. TCRdb itself ran the 5' RACE reads through MiXCR, one entry per CDR3 protein. There are roughly 630,000 distinct CDR3 sequences in the sample; 7.1% occur only once, and 1.6% lies in the top ten. This clonotype occurred many times. Its target is unknown. Healthy Caucasians made up all donors. Study findings and constraints: Out-of-frame sharing of TCR alpha in monozygotic twins was underestimated by models.

This same sample was also part of a study on yellow fever vaccine responses in identical twins.

Sequencing was performed on PBMCs. This chain uses TRBV9 with TRBJ2-7, with 9 nucleotides matching TRBD2. This clonotype was obtained from a woman between 18 and 29 years old in good health. DNA of the CDR3: TGTGCCAGCAGCCCCAGGGCTAGCGGGGAAATCTACGAGCAGTACTTC. Translation: CASSPRASGEIYEQYF.